One and the same sample provided the 28 T cell receptor beta chains below, sequenced in a study of monozygotic twins with inflammatory bowel disease. TCRdb re-called the 5' RACE reads and shows each CDR3 protein once, DNA omitted. Seen in this sample are under 350,000 distinct CDR3 sequences; the ten most common clones hold 5.6%. Specimen: blood. The origin of the receptors is a human donor with ulcerative colitis or Crohn's disease, or a healthy co-twin of an affected twin (not recorded which).

V gene TRBV9 combines with J gene TRBJ2-1; checking the TCRdb D call of TRBD2 is not possible without DNA. Germline-derived CDR1 and CDR2 are SGDLS and YYNGEE. The CDR3 consists of 14 residues. CDR3 sequence reads: CASSVRDSNNGQFF.

The CDR3 sequence is CASRNRGSNQPQHF. The chain links TRBV12-3 or TRBV12-4 to TRBJ1-5; TCRdb indicates TRBD1, and absent DNA this call remains unverified. The CDR3 covers 14 residues.

The chain joins TRBV10-2 to TRBJ2-1; TCRdb selects TRBD2, and the lack of DNA leaves this call unchecked. CDR3 length equals 15 residues. Germline V lookup: CDR1 WSHSY, CDR2 SAAADI. Here the CDR3 reads CASSESSGSWNEQFF.

This sequence joins TRBV30 and TRBJ1-6; without DNA, the TCRdb call of TRBD1 cannot be checked. Germline CDR1 reads GTSNPN; CDR2 reads SVGIG (reference sequence). CDR3 length: 16 amino acids. CDR3: CAWSVLGGKRASPLHF.

The V and J genes are TRBV7-2 and TRBJ2-5; TCRdb's assignment of TRBD1 cannot be checked, as there is no DNA. Germline loops: CDR1 SGHTA, CDR2 FQGNSA. This CDR3 spans 15 amino acids. The CDR3 sequence is CASSLGGAGGETQYF.

J is TRBJ2-5 and V is TRBV28; the TRBD2 assignment by TCRdb is unverifiable without DNA. The CDR3 length is 17 residues. Germline V gene data show CDR1 as MDHEN and CDR2 as SYDVKM. CDR3 amino acids: CASSLYFSSEGKETQYF.

The chain couples TRBV7-9 to TRBJ2-7; TCRdb's D gene call, TRBD2, goes unchecked for lack of DNA. The CDR3 extends over 15 amino acids. Germline V gene sequence: CDR1 SEHNR, CDR2 FQNEAQ (reference sequence). CDR3 region: CASSPGLAGIYEQYF.

CDR3 sequence reads: CASSSSRLSGGSTDTQYF. The J gene is TRBJ2-3, the V gene TRBV28; TCRdb's D call of TRBD2 is untestable without DNA. The CDR3 extends over 18 amino acids. CDR1 is MDHEN and CDR2 is SYDVKM in the germline V gene.

This chain uses TRBV5-4 with TRBJ2-3; the D gene TCRdb calls, TRBD2, cannot be checked with no DNA. The CDR3 is made up of 15 amino acids. CDR1 SGHNT and CDR2 YYREEE come from the germline V gene (reference sequence). The CDR3 sequence: CASSLVSALPHTQYF. The full variable domain, completed using reference TRBV5-4 and TRBJ2-3, is ETGVTQSPTHLIKTRGQQVTLRCSSQSGHNTVSWYQQALGQGPQFIFQYYREEENGRGNFPPRFSGLQFPNYSSELNVNALELDDSALYLCASSLVSALPHTQYFGPGTRLTVL.

This chain uses TRBV20-1 with TRBJ2-3; TCRdb's D gene call, TRBD1, goes unchecked for lack of DNA. The CDR3 consists of 13 residues. Germline V gives CDR1 DFQATT, CDR2 SNEGSKA (reference sequence). CDR3 sequence: CSAFHGGGDTQYF.

The chain has TRBV7-6 and TRBJ2-3; TCRdb selects TRBD1, and the lack of DNA leaves this call unchecked. The germline gives CDR1 SGHVS, CDR2 FNYEAQ. CDR3 size: 15 residues. CDR3 protein: CASSLARGASDTQYF.

V gene TRBV7-2 combines with J gene TRBJ2-5; TCRdb's D gene call, TRBD1, goes unchecked for lack of DNA. CDR3 length: 14 residues. Germline CDR1 is SGHTA and CDR2 is FQGNSA. This chain's CDR3 is CASSLRGPRETQYF.

The chain carries TRBV7-9 and TRBJ2-1; TCRdb outputs TRBD1, but without DNA this stays unchecked. The CDR3 has 16 residues. The germline CDR1 and CDR2 sequences are SEHNR and FQNEAQ (reference sequence). This CDR3 is CASSPPGDRGHNEQFF.

The rearrangement links TRBV18 to TRBJ2-2. The length of the CDR3 is 14 residues. Germline V gene data show CDR1 as KGHSH and CDR2 as LQKENI. This CDR3 reads CASSRLQDTGELFF.

The rearrangement joins TRBV30 to TRBJ1-5. The CDR3 is 13 amino acids. Germline CDR1 reads GTSNPN; CDR2 reads SVGIG (reference sequence). The CDR3: CAWSLQGNQPQHF.

The chain combines TRBV7-2 with TRBJ2-1; the D gene TCRdb calls, TRBD1, cannot be checked with no DNA. This CDR3 has 15 amino acids. Per the germline V gene, CDR1 is SGHTA and CDR2 is FQGNSA. The CDR3 is CASRTQGNNYNEQFF.

V and J are TRBV25-1 and TRBJ2-5; the TCRdb call, TRBD2, lacks DNA for checking. This CDR3 contains 16 residues. CDR1 is MGHDK, CDR2 SYGVNS, per germline. CDR3 region: CASRPPGSGGQETQYF.

The rearrangement uses TRBV6-2 or TRBV6-3 and TRBJ2-3; without DNA, the TCRdb call of TRBD1 cannot be checked. Germline V gene sequence: CDR1 MNHEY, CDR2 SVGEGT. The CDR3 is 16 amino acids. CDR3 amino acids: CASSSLFAGHTDTQYF.

The chain employs TRBV19 and TRBJ1-5. This CDR3 region has 14 residues. CDR1 LNHDA and CDR2 SQIVND come from the germline V gene (reference sequence). The CDR3 sequence is CASSRHSSNQPQHF.

The CDR3 protein is CASTPYPGDTYEQYF. The chain has TRBV6-2 or TRBV6-3 and TRBJ2-7; the TRBD1 assignment by TCRdb is unverifiable without DNA. This CDR3 comprises 15 residues. Per the germline V gene, CDR1 is MNHEY and CDR2 is SVGEGT.

This chain joins TRBV2 and TRBJ1-6. Germline CDR1 SNHLY, CDR2 FYNNEI. The CDR3 is made up of 15 amino acids. CDR3 sequence: CASSEALASNSPLHF.

The chain carries TRBV3-1 and TRBJ1-2. This CDR3 is built from 17 residues. The germline gives CDR1 LGHDT, CDR2 YNNKEL (reference sequence). CDR3 in amino acids: CASSQEWTVYLGAGYTF.

The chain links TRBV6-2 or TRBV6-3 to TRBJ2-7. Per germline, CDR1 MNHEY and CDR2 SVGEGT. CDR3 length: 13 residues. This chain's CDR3 is CASSYSVAYEQYF.

The chain carries TRBV6-2 or TRBV6-3 and TRBJ2-7; the TCRdb D gene call, TRBD2, has no DNA to confirm it. This CDR3 region has 14 residues. Germline-derived CDR1 and CDR2 are MNHEY and SVGEGT. CDR3 sequence reads: CASGSGGGIYEQYF.

V usage is TRBV24-1 and J usage is TRBJ2-5. The CDR3 consists of 13 residues. The germline CDR1 and CDR2 sequences are KGHDR and SFDVKD. The CDR3: CATSDLNQETQYF.

The chain joins TRBV13 to TRBJ2-5; the TCRdb D gene call, TRBD2, has no DNA to confirm it. Germline CDR1 is PRHDT and CDR2 is FYEKMQ (reference sequence). The CDR3 extends over 13 amino acids. The chain's CDR3 is CASSTTSAETQYF.

The rearrangement uses TRBV12-3 or TRBV12-4 and TRBJ2-1; lacking DNA, the TRBD1 call made by TCRdb goes unchecked. This CDR3 has 14 amino acids. CDR3 sequence: CASSTAGFYNEQFF.

The chain uses TRBV13 and TRBJ2-2; as DNA is missing, the TRBD1 call by TCRdb cannot be tested. Per germline, CDR1 PRHDT and CDR2 FYEKMQ (reference sequence). The CDR3 consists of 15 residues. The CDR3: CASSFFQGAVGELFF. The full variable domain, its missing parts supplied by reference TRBV13 and TRBJ2-2, is AAGVIQSPRHLIKEKRETATLKCYPIPRHDTVYWYQQGPGQDPQFLISFYEKMQSDKGSIPDRFSAQQFSDYHSELNMSSLELGDSALYFCASSFFQGAVGELFFGEGSRLTVL.